The 28 T cell receptor beta chains given below trace back to one sample, sequenced in a study of CD8+CD57+ T cells in acquired aplastic anemia. TCR beta VDJ and CDR3 profiles were obtained from a genomic DNA template. MiXCR, run by TCRdb on the reads, gives a single entry per CDR3 protein. The profile shows about 190,000 distinct CDR3 sequences, roughly half of them singletons. The sequencing sample was made of sorted CD4+, CD8+, or CD8+CD57+ T cells (not recorded which) from PBMCs. These receptors were collected from a human donor in good health, serving as a control.

The chain uses TRBV19 and TRBJ1-1; 7 bases are a match to TRBD1. Germline V gene sequence: CDR1 LNHDA, CDR2 SQIVND (reference sequence). This CDR3 spans 14 amino acids. Losses at the gene ends were 5 bases for V and 1 base for J; bases not matched to a gene: 4. The CDR3 protein is CASSGDRANTEAFF. The DNA for the CDR3 is TGTGCCAGTAGTGGAGACAGGGCGAACACTGAAGCTTTCTTT.

The rearrangement links TRBV4-1 to TRBJ2-5; D gene ambiguous. Germline loops: CDR1 MGHRA, CDR2 YSYEKL. The V end lost 1 base, the J end lost 5 bases, and 8 bases lay between the germline ends. This CDR3 has 13 amino acids. CDR3 coding DNA: TGCGCCAGCAGCCAAGGCAGTGTGGAGACCCAGTACTTC. It translates to CASSQGSVETQYF.

The rearrangement joins TRBV24-1 to TRBJ2-7; no definite D call. The CDR3 extends over 10 amino acids. The ends were cut back, 8 bases at V and 2 bases at J, with 3 bases in the middle. Germline assignment: CDR1 KGHDR and CDR2 SFDVKD. CDR3 loop: CATITYEQYF. In DNA form, the CDR3 reads TGTGCCACCATTACCTACGAGCAGTACTTC.

This sequence joins TRBV6-1 and TRBJ1-3; 7 bases fit TRBD1. From germline, CDR1 is MNHNS and CDR2 SASEGT. CDR3 length: 15 residues. The J segment lost 0 bases and the V segment lost 6 bases, leaving 5 bases of the junction unmatched. CDR3 coding DNA: TGTGCCAGCAGCGTACAGGGGCCCTCTGGAAACACCATATATTTT. This codes for CASSVQGPSGNTIYF.

This chain's CDR3 is CASSAGQGAHETQYF. CDR3 nucleotide sequence: TGTGCCAGCAGTGCAGGACAGGGGGCGCACGAGACCCAGTACTTC. J is TRBJ2-5 and V is TRBV2, with 11 bases lining up with TRBD1. This CDR3 contains 15 residues. V dropped 4 bases and J dropped 5; count of bases not matched to a gene: 6. Germline-derived CDR1 and CDR2 are SNHLY and FYNNEI.

Many counts were recorded for this clonotype. The V and J genes are TRBV9 and TRBJ2-6, with D perhaps given as TRBD1 or TRBD2 (5 bases each). This CDR3 is built from 17 residues. With 3 bases removed from V and 2 bases from J, the gap between germline ends came to 15 bases. CDR1 and CDR2 from the germline V gene are SGDLS and YYNGEE. For the CDR3, the DNA is TGTGCCAGCAGCGCATACCCGGGACCTACTGGGGCCAACGTCCTGACTTTC. Its translation: CASSAYPGPTGANVLTF.

The chain has TRBV7-9 and TRBJ2-7; D is possibly TRBD2 (5 bases). Germline lookup yields CDR1 SEHNR and CDR2 FQNEAQ (reference sequence). V was pared by 7 bases and J by 7 bases, with 14 bases between. The CDR3 sequence is 12 residues long. CDR3 bases: TGTGCCAGCACCGAGAGGGCGCTAGAGCAGTACTTC. Protein sequence: CASTERALEQYF.

About this clonotype itself: This may arise from a read error, as a much more abundant clone is one base away. V is TRBV10-3 and J is TRBJ1-5, with D perhaps matching TRBD1 (5 bases). CDR1 is ENHRY, CDR2 SYGVKD, per germline. Trimming pared 10 bases from V and 4 bases from J, leaving 14 bases between. CDR3 length equals 13 residues. CDR3 loop: CASTGGRNQPQHF. In DNA form, the CDR3 reads TGTGCCAGCACGGGGGGGAGGAATCAGCCCCAGCATTTT.

This clonotype was recorded at least ten times. V and J are TRBV19 and TRBJ1-4, with D unclear. Looked up from germline, CDR1 is LNHDA and CDR2 is SQIVND (reference sequence). The V and J ends lost 0 bases and 2 bases respectively, with 13 bases between them. The CDR3 has 17 residues. Here the CDR3 DNA reads TGTGCCAGTAGTATAGATCCAAAGGGTTGGACTAATGAAAAACTGTTTTTT. Translated, it gives CASSIDPKGWTNEKLFF. The full variable domain, rest sourced from reference TRBV19 and TRBJ1-4, is DGGITQSPKYLFRKEGQNVTLSCEQNLNHDAMYWYRQDPGQGLRLIYYSQIVNDFQKGDIAEGYSVSREKKESFPLTVTSAQKNPTAFYLCASSIDPKGWTNEKLFFGSGTQLSVL.

Ten or more counts support this clonotype. This chain joins TRBV11-2 and TRBJ2-7, with 14 bases identical to TRBD2. V dropped 1 base and J dropped 6; count of bases not matched to a gene: 5. The germline V gene has CDR1 SGHAT and CDR2 FQNNGV. The CDR3 contains 16 residues. The CDR3 DNA is TGTGCCAGCAGCTTAGGATTAGGGACTAGCGGGGGCGAGCAGTACTTC. It codes for CASSLGLGTSGGEQYF.

In its sample, this clonotype was seen many times. The V gene is TRBV6-4, the J gene TRBJ2-1; 9 bases agree with TRBD1. V lost 3 bases to trimming and J lost 7 bases; unmatched junction nucleotides: 4. This CDR3 spans 14 amino acids. Germline CDR1 and CDR2: MRHNA and SNTAGT. The CDR3 region is CASSEQGAANEQFF. CDR3 nucleotides: TGTGCCAGCAGTGAACAGGGGGCCGCAAATGAGCAGTTCTTC.

V and J are TRBV4-2 and TRBJ2-6; 16 bases are a match to TRBD2. CDR3 length: 21 residues. In germline, CDR1 is LGHNA, CDR2 YNFKEQ. V gave up 0 bases and J gave up 0 bases; unmatched junction bases: 5. The CDR3, as DNA: TGTGCCAGCAGCCAAGAGAGGGGACTAGCGGGGGGGAGCTCTGGGGCCAACGTCCTGACTTTC. Residues: CASSQERGLAGGSSGANVLTF.

At least ten counts were recorded for this clonotype. The chain employs TRBV6-5 and TRBJ1-1; D is ambiguous. This CDR3 spans 18 amino acids. Germline CDR1 is MNHEY and CDR2 is SVGAGI. V lost 5 bases, J lost 7 bases, and 29 bases lay in between. CDR3 DNA sequence: TGTGCCAGCAGTGGGCCCCCTTTACGGGGTTGGGGAGACGGTGAAGCTTTCTTT. This gives the protein CASSGPPLRGWGDGEAFF.

The sample holds many counts of this clonotype. J is TRBJ2-7 and V is TRBV7-6, with TRBD1 as a possible D gene (6 bases). The CDR3 contains 15 residues. Germline CDR1 is SGHVS and CDR2 is FNYEAQ. V lost 4 bases and J 3 bases, leaving 16 bases between the germline ends. The CDR3 sequence: CASSYNMGANYEQYF. The CDR3 coding sequence is TGTGCCAGCAGCTATAACATGGGGGCGAACTACGAGCAGTACTTC.

This chain uses TRBV12-3 or TRBV12-4 with TRBJ2-2; D gene uncertain. Deletions cut 1 base from V and 7 bases from J, with 4 bases between. The CDR3 contains 12 residues. Here the CDR3 DNA reads TGTGCCAGCAGTTTAGTGGTCGGGGAGCTGTTTTTT. Translated: CASSLVVGELFF.

The chain combines TRBV5-4 with TRBJ2-3, with 7 bases identical to TRBD1. The germline V gene has CDR1 SGHNT and CDR2 YYREEE (reference sequence). This CDR3 comprises 12 residues. The J segment lost 15 bases and the V segment lost 2 bases, leaving 9 bases of the junction unmatched. CDR3 DNA sequence: TGTGCCAGCAGCTTCATCGACAGGGCTCAATATTTT. Protein: CASSFIDRAQYF.

This clonotype was counted at least ten times. This sequence joins TRBV4-1 and TRBJ2-7; TRBD1 or TRBD2 may be the D gene (6 bases each). Per germline, CDR1 MGHRA and CDR2 YSYEKL. Trimming pared 2 bases from V and 7 bases from J, leaving 18 bases between. The CDR3 has 15 amino acids. CDR3 sequence (DNA): TGCGCCAGCAGCCAAACCGACGGGGGCCCGGGGGAGCAGTACTTC. Translated, it gives CASSQTDGGPGEQYF.

The sample holds many counts of this clonotype. V usage is TRBV5-1 and J usage is TRBJ1-6, with TRBD1 identical over 10 bases. Germline V gives CDR1 SGHRS, CDR2 YFSETQ. The CDR3 is 16 residues long. Trimming cost V 4 bases and J 10 bases; bases outside gene matches: 11. The CDR3 protein is CASSQTDRGQKSPLHF. Here the CDR3 DNA reads TGCGCCAGCAGCCAGACCGACAGGGGGCAGAAGTCACCCCTCCACTTT. The variable domain in full, with the rest retrieved from reference TRBV5-1 and TRBJ1-6, is KAGVTQTPRYLIKTRGQQVTLSCSPISGHRSVSWYQQTPGQGLQFLFEYFSETQRNKGNFPGRFSGRQFSNSRSEMNVSTLELGDSALYLCASSQTDRGQKSPLHFGNGTRLTVT.

The chain employs TRBV10-3 and TRBJ1-2, with no clear D. The V gene lost 6 bases and the J gene lost 2 bases, with 13 bases spanning the gap. The CDR3 covers 14 residues. Germline V gene sequence: CDR1 ENHRY, CDR2 SYGVKD. CDR3 in amino acids: CAIRENALNYGYTF. Here the CDR3 DNA reads TGTGCCATCAGAGAGAACGCCCTCAACTATGGCTACACCTTC.

The V gene is TRBV7-2, the J gene TRBJ1-3; D is uncertain. V dropped 0 bases and J dropped 4 bases, with 7 bases sitting between them. The CDR3 totals 14 residues. CDR1 is SGHTA, CDR2 FQGNSA, per germline. CDR3 coding DNA: TGTGCCAGCAGCTTAGCGTGGCTGGGAAACACCATATATTTT. It specifies CASSLAWLGNTIYF.

Comments on this clonotype: A much larger clone is a single base away; this may be a read error. The gene calls are TRBV19 and TRBJ1-2, with 11 positions matching TRBD1. This CDR3 region has 14 residues. Germline loops: CDR1 LNHDA, CDR2 SQIVND (reference sequence). The CDR3 protein is CASRSWTGGDGCTF. The CDR3 nucleotides read TGTGCCAGCAGATCCTGGACAGGGGGCGATGGCTGCACCTTC.

This clonotype came up many times. The genes are TRBV15 and TRBJ2-1; D uncertain. The germline V and J ends were trimmed by 0 bases and 1 base, with 4 bases remaining between them. Germline-derived CDR1 and CDR2 are LNHNV and YYDKDF (reference sequence). The CDR3 totals 14 residues. The DNA of the CDR3 is TGTGCCACCAGCAGAGACCCGTCCTACAATGAGCAGTTCTTC. It translates to CATSRDPSYNEQFF.

The V gene is TRBV14, the J gene TRBJ1-3, with TRBD1 as a possible D gene (6 bases). This CDR3 is 17 amino acids long. Germline CDR1 reads SGHDN; CDR2 reads FVKESK. The V end was cut by 0 bases, the J end by 0 bases, with 12 bases between. This chain's CDR3 is CASSQDGGRVSGNTIYF. The CDR3 region has the DNA TGTGCCAGCAGCCAAGATGGGGGGCGAGTCTCTGGAAACACCATATATTTT.

Concerning this clonotype itself: The junction does not match germline at one end; this may be a read error. The chain employs TRBV10-3 and TRBJ2-7; D is tentatively TRBD1 or TRBD2 (6 bases each). CDR3 length: 14 residues. Germline V gives CDR1 ENHRY, CDR2 SYGVKD. The DNA for the CDR3 is TGTGCCATCAGTGACCCGGGACTGGGGGCCATGCAAGACTTC. Translating it yields CAISDPGLGAMQDF.

This rearrangement joins TRBV10-2 to TRBJ1-2; D not certain. This CDR3 has 14 residues. The germline V gene has CDR1 WSHSY and CDR2 SAAADI. Trimming took 4 bases from V and 2 from J, leaving 11 bases between them. The CDR3 sequence is CASSVDTENYGYTF. CDR3 DNA: TGCGCCAGCAGTGTCGACACAGAGAACTATGGCTACACCTTC.

The gene calls are TRBV7-2 and TRBJ2-3; D may match TRBD1 or TRBD2 (7 bases each). Germline V gives CDR1 SGHTA, CDR2 FQGNSA. The germline V and J ends were trimmed by 5 bases and 2 bases, with 14 bases remaining between them. This CDR3 is built from 15 residues. CDR3 DNA: TGTGCCAGCAGCCCCAGGGGGGGGGCCACAGATACGCAGTATTTT. Translation: CASSPRGGATDTQYF. Full variable domain (outside the CDR3, taken from reference TRBV7-2 and TRBJ2-3): GAGVSQSPSNKVTEKGKDVELRCDPISGHTALYWYRQSLGQGLEFLIYFQGNSAPDKSGLPSDRFSAERTGGSVSTLTIQRTQQEDSAVYLCASSPRGGATDTQYFGPGTRLTVL.

The V call is TRBV7-2, the J call TRBJ2-6; D not certain. The CDR3 is made up of 12 amino acids. Looked up from germline, CDR1 is SGHTA and CDR2 is FQGNSA. V was pared by 9 bases and J by 4 bases, with 7 bases between. CDR3 sequence (DNA): TGTGCCAGGCATCAGGGGGCCAACGTCCTGACTTTC. This gives the protein CARHQGANVLTF.

CDR3 nucleotides: TGTGCCAGCAGCGTAGGGGTCGTGAACACTGAAGCTTTCTTT. It encodes CASSVGVVNTEAFF. The chain joins TRBV9 to TRBJ1-1, with unresolved D. The length of the CDR3 is 14 residues. The ends were cut back, 0 bases at V and 0 bases at J, with 6 bases in the middle. Germline CDR1 SGDLS, CDR2 YYNGEE.